Listed here are 8 T cell receptor beta chains from one sample, sequenced in a study of CD8+ T cells in alopecia areata. Extraction and reverse transcription of RNA yielded cDNA as the sequencing template. Profiled with immunoSEQ multiplex PCR; TCRdb holds only in-frame clones, not every one. The sample yields 150,000 or so clones, 80% to 90% seen once. The sequences come from CD8+ T cells sorted from blood, collected at week 0. These TCRs come from a human donor with alopecia areata.

This clone came up once. V is TRBV7-2 and J is TRBJ2-1, with 7 bases identical to TRBD1. Germline values: CDR1 SGHTA, CDR2 FQGNSA. Unmatched junction bases numbered 9, after V lost 5 bases and J lost 8 bases. The CDR3 sequence is 14 residues long. The CDR3 loop reads CASSHTGTAYEQFF. The CDR3 coding sequence is TGTGCCAGCAGCCATACCGGGACAGCATATGAGCAGTTCTTC.

The chain carries TRBV7-3 and TRBJ2-1; TRBD2 agrees at 8 bases. V gave up 4 bases and J gave up 10 bases; unmatched junction bases: 12. The CDR3 consists of 15 residues. Per the germline V gene, CDR1 is SGHTA and CDR2 is FQGTGA. This CDR3 reads CASSSTSGRINEQFF. CDR3 DNA sequence: TGTGCCAGCAGCTCAACTAGCGGCCGAATCAACGAGCAGTTCTTC.

The genes are TRBV27 and TRBJ1-2, with TRBD1 matching 7 bases. Looked up from germline, CDR1 is MNHEY and CDR2 is SMNVEV (reference sequence). Trimming removed 4 bases from V and 8 bases from J; junction bases left unmatched: 10. CDR3 length: 14 amino acids. CDR3: CASSSDRDSRGYTF. In nucleotides, the CDR3 is TGTGCCAGCAGTTCCGACCGGGACAGTCGAGGCTACACCTTC.

The rearrangement links TRBV7-9 to TRBJ2-7; the D gene could be TRBD1 or TRBD2 (6 bases each). Germline V gene data show CDR1 as SEHNR and CDR2 as FQNEAQ (reference sequence). Trimming cost V 1 base and J 2 bases, with 15 bases left between them. This CDR3 is 16 amino acids long. The CDR3: CASSLDLSGATYEQYF. CDR3 nucleotides: TGTGCCAGCAGCTTAGATCTCTCGGGGGCTACCTACGAGCAGTACTTC.

The chain has TRBV27 and TRBJ2-7; 7 positions match TRBD1. The V gene's germline CDR1 is MNHEY and CDR2 SMNVEV (reference sequence). This CDR3 region has 14 residues. The V gene end was trimmed by 5 bases and the J gene end by 1 base; junction bases not matched to a gene: 5. The CDR3 nucleotides read TGTGCCAGCAGTAAGGGACAGTTTTCCTACGAGCAGTACTTC. Translated: CASSKGQFSYEQYF.

CDR3 nucleotide sequence: TGCGCCAGCAGCCAAGCGCTTAACAGGGAACGTGAAGCTTTCTTT. Translated: CASSQALNREREAFF. The J gene is TRBJ1-1, the V gene TRBV4-1; D might be TRBD1 (6 bases). The length of the CDR3 is 15 residues. The germline gives CDR1 MGHRA, CDR2 YSYEKL. The germline V and J ends were trimmed by 1 base and 7 bases, with 16 bases remaining between them.

The V and J genes are TRBV29-1 and TRBJ1-5, with a weak D call TRBD1 (6 bases). Germline CDR1 reads SQVTM; CDR2 reads ANQGSEA. The CDR3 consists of 15 residues. Trimming cost V 0 bases and J 0 bases, with 9 bases left between them. CDR3 sequence: CSVEEGGNSNQPQHF. The CDR3 nucleotides are TGCAGCGTTGAAGAAGGGGGAAATAGCAATCAGCCCCAGCATTTT.

V gene TRBV15 combines with J gene TRBJ2-7; the D gene could be TRBD1 or TRBD2 (5 bases each). Germline loops: CDR1 LNHNV, CDR2 YYDKDF (reference sequence). Trimming stripped 5 bases from V and 2 bases from J, with 7 bases between. The CDR3 is made up of 12 amino acids. CDR3 DNA: TGTGCCACCAGCGGGGGAGCCTACGAGCAGTACTTC. Translating it yields CATSGGAYEQYF.